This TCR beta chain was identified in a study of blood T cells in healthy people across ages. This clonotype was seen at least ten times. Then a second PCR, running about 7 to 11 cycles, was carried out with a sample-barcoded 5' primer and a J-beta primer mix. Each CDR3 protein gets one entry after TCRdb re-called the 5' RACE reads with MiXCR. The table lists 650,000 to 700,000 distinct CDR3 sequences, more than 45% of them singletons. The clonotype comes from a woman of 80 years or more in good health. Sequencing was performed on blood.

Here the CDR3 reads CASSLAGTRLNEQFF. The CDR3 DNA follows: TGTGCCAGCAGCCTAGCCGGGACTAGACTCAATGAGCAGTTCTTC. This sequence joins TRBV6-5 and TRBJ2-1, with 8 bases aligning to TRBD2. Germline V gives CDR1 MNHEY, CDR2 SVGAGI. With 6 bases clipped from V and 6 bases from J, the junction kept 10 bases outside the gene matches. The CDR3 runs to 15 residues.